This passage covers 10 T cell receptor beta chains from one sample sequenced in a study of blood T cells in healthy people across ages. A sample-barcoded 5' primer and a J-beta primer mix were used in a second PCR of about 7 to 12 cycles. TCRdb re-called the 5' RACE reads through MiXCR, storing one row per CDR3 protein. The profile shows 700,000 to 850,000 distinct CDR3 sequences, roughly 40% of them singletons. Sequenced: blood. The receptors originated from a man between 18 and 35 years old in good health.

This clonotype was observed many times. This chain uses TRBV7-2 with TRBJ2-7; TRBD2 agrees at 11 bases. The CDR3 sequence is 14 residues long. Germline loops: CDR1 SGHTA, CDR2 FQGNSA. V lost 6 bases and J lost 3; bases outside the gene matches: 4. The DNA for the CDR3 is TGTGCCAGCAGTTTGACTAGCGGGGTCTACGAGCAGTACTTC. This codes for CASSLTSGVYEQYF.

At least ten counts were recorded for this clonotype. V gene TRBV10-3 combines with J gene TRBJ1-2; tentatively, D is TRBD1 (6 bases). The V gene's germline CDR1 is ENHRY and CDR2 SYGVKD. The CDR3 contains 13 residues. Trimming removed 6 bases at V and 2 bases at J, with 10 bases between. The CDR3 DNA follows: TGTGCCATCAGCCGGGACACGAACTATGGCTACACCTTC. This encodes CAISRDTNYGYTF.

V is TRBV20-1 and J is TRBJ1-5, with no clear D. V gave up 6 bases and J gave up 1 base, with 10 bases separating them. The CDR3 has 13 residues. The germline V gene has CDR1 DFQATT and CDR2 SNEGSKA (reference sequence). The CDR3 DNA is TGCAGTGCGTCGGGGAGGAGCAATCAGCCCCAGCATTTT. Translated, it gives CSASGRSNQPQHF.

This chain uses TRBV27 with TRBJ2-7, with a weak D call TRBD2 (5 bases). The CDR3 consists of 15 residues. Germline loops: CDR1 MNHEY, CDR2 SMNVEV (reference sequence). With 5 bases removed from V and 5 bases from J, the gap between germline ends came to 19 bases. The DNA for the CDR3 is TGTGCCAGCAGTGAAGCGCGCCAACGAGGGAACGAGCAGTACTTC. Its protein product is CASSEARQRGNEQYF.

This clonotype appeared once. The chain recombines TRBV27 with TRBJ2-2; D is ambiguous. Trimming took off 2 bases at V and 6 bases at J, with 7 bases between the two ends. The germline V gene encodes CDR1 MNHEY and CDR2 SMNVEV (reference sequence). The CDR3 length is 13 residues. This chain's CDR3 is CASSLRESGELFF. CDR3 nucleotide sequence: TGTGCCAGCAGTTTAAGAGAGTCCGGGGAGCTGTTTTTT.

This clonotype has more than one count but fewer than ten. This chain uses TRBV20-1 with TRBJ2-1; TRBD2 agrees at 9 bases. The J call may be wrong; the DNA end is better matched by TRBJ2-7. CDR3 size: 15 residues. Germline CDR1 reads DFQATT; CDR2 reads SNEGSKA (reference sequence). In DNA form, the CDR3 reads TGCAGTGCTAGCCCCGGGACTAGCCCCTACAATGAGCAGTACTTC. This codes for CSASPGTSPYNEQYF.

About this clonotype: The junction does not match germline at one end; this may be a read error. The V call is TRBV20-1, the J call TRBJ1-3; a possible D gene is TRBD1 (6 bases). The CDR3 is 14 amino acids. Germline CDR1 is DFQATT and CDR2 is SNEGSKA (reference sequence). CDR3 residues: CSAGDADRGNTIYF. The CDR3 DNA sequence: TGCAGTGCTGGAGACGCCGATAGGGGGAACACCATATATTTT.

This clonotype turned up a few times. V is TRBV5-1 and J is TRBJ2-3; 8 bases agree with TRBD2. The CDR3 sequence is 17 residues long. V lost 4 bases and J lost 1; bases outside the gene matches: 11. Germline V CDR1 and CDR2: SGHRS, YFSETQ. The DNA for the CDR3 is TGCGCCAGCAGCCCCGGAACTGATAGCGGGGGCACAGATACGCAGTATTTT. Protein product: CASSPGTDSGGTDTQYF.

The V gene is TRBV18, the J gene TRBJ2-7; 9 positions match TRBD1. The CDR3 extends over 14 amino acids. CDR1 KGHSH and CDR2 LQKENI come from the germline V gene. The ends lost 4 bases at V and 12 bases at J; junction bases unmatched: 13. The CDR3 DNA follows: TGTGCCAGCTCACAGGTACCGGGACAGGGAGGCCTGTACTTC. Encoded protein: CASSQVPGQGGLYF.

The chain recombines TRBV12-3 or TRBV12-4 with TRBJ1-1, with D perhaps TRBD1 (5 bases). CDR3 size: 13 residues. V lost 6 bases and J 3 bases, leaving 11 bases between the germline ends. In DNA, the CDR3 is TGTGCCAGCAGCCCGACAGAATACACTGAAGCTTTCTTT. This translates into CASSPTEYTEAFF.